The rows below give T cell receptor beta chains drawn from one sample of a study of shared clonotypes between healthy human individuals. Here immunoSEQ multiplex PCR was the method, and the copy in TCRdb shows in-frame clones only, minus some. The sample yields 1.5 million to 2.5 million clones, 85% to 95% seen once. Sequenced material: naive CD8+ T cells sorted from blood. These receptors all stem from a man aged 18 to 29 in good health. Both conserved end residues are part of each CDR3. The D gene is left open where the match is weak. Size is stated for part of the rows, as once, few or many counts, or as a class when the clone is expanded.

TRBJ2-7 | NA | TRBV11-1 | NA | CASSISAGDYEQYF | TGTGCCAGCAGCATAAGCGCAGGGGACTACGAGCAGTACTTC
TRBJ2-1 | NA | TRBV4-1 | NA | CASSLEPSLGNEQFF | TGCGCCAGCAGCCTGGAGCCTTCCCTGGGGAATGAGCAGTTCTTC
TRBJ1-1 | NA | TRBV6-5 | NA | CASSYRTVNTEAFF | TGTGCCAGCAGTTACCGGACGGTGAACACTGAAGCTTTCTTT
TRBJ2-7 | NA | TRBV5-8 | TRBD1 | CASSLQGVGYEQYF | TGTGCCAGCAGCCTTCAGGGGGTCGGATACGAGCAGTACTTC
TRBJ1-2 | NA | TRBV29-1 | NA | CSVEDHRVNYGYTF | TGCAGCGTTGAAGATCACAGGGTTAACTATGGCTACACCTTC
TRBJ2-3 | once | TRBV18 | NA | CASSPPLTGRDTQYF | TGTGCCAGCTCACCACCCCTGACAGGAAGGGATACGCAGTATTTT
TRBJ2-7 | NA | TRBV19 | TRBD1 | CASSPRDRSSYEQYF | TGTGCCAGTAGTCCCCGGGACAGATCTTCCTACGAGCAGTACTTC
TRBJ2-7 | NA | TRBV11-2 | TRBD2 | CASSLRSGGTYEQYF | TGTGCCAGCAGCTTACGAAGCGGGGGGACATACGAGCAGTACTTC
TRBJ2-7 | NA | TRBV30 | TRBD2 | CAWSPRGSGTSYEQYF | TGTGCCTGGAGTCCCAGGGGTAGCGGGACATCCTACGAGCAGTACTTC
TRBJ2-1 | NA | TRBV29-1 | TRBD2 | CSVEGGLADTSSYNEQFF | TGCAGCGTTGAGGGCGGACTAGCGGATACTAGCTCCTACAATGAGCAGTTCTTC
TRBJ2-7 | NA | TRBV10-3 | NA | CATKDSSPSYEQYF | TGTGCCACGAAGGACAGTTCGCCTTCTTACGAGCAGTACTTC
TRBJ1-2 | NA | TRBV5-1 | NA | CASSPDKTNSNYGYTF | TGCGCCAGCAGCCCTGACAAGACAAACTCTAACTATGGCTACACCTTC
TRBJ1-2 | NA | TRBV11-2 | NA | CASSLAAAYYGYTF | TGTGCCAGCAGCTTAGCGGCAGCCTACTATGGCTACACCTTC
TRBJ2-7 | few | TRBV7-9 | TRBD1 | CASESSTGTYEQYF | TGTGCCAGCGAAAGCTCGACAGGGACCTACGAGCAGTACTTC